This TCR beta chain was sequenced for a study of blood T cell repertoires in COVID-19. Study-level information: Acute-phase and convalescent COVID-19 samples originated in the United States, Italy and Spain. Sources were T cells, B-cell-depleted T cells, or PBMCs; the material itself was cDNA or gDNA.

In the original analysis: For nucleated cells, counts were estimated from reference gene primer amplification. Sequenced by immunoSEQ multiplex PCR; TCRdb stores in-frame clones only, minus some. The DNA gave D and trimming, while V, J and clone size come from that table. The sample holds about 170,000 clones; 90% are singletons and the top ten take approximately 0.48%. This CDR3 has 16 amino acids. V gene TRBV1 combines with J gene TRBJ1-1. TRBV1 is tagged as a pseudogene. Sequences were obtained from peripheral blood. The sequence derives from a man between 45 and 60 years old with acute or convalescent COVID-19. The CDR3 reads CTSSQDDEPSGTEAFF. The CDR3 coding sequence is TGCACCAGCAGCCAAGATGATGAACCGAGCGGCACTGAAGCTTTCTTT.